This T cell receptor (beta chain) was obtained from a study of cytomegalovirus exposure and HLA in healthy donors. Study-level results: A few chains tied to CMV proved CMV antigen-specific in vitro.

V was pared by 3 bases and J by 1 base, with 4 bases of the junction left unmatched. CDR1 is MDHEN, CDR2 SYDVKM, per germline. This CDR3 is built from 15 residues. The donors were part of the approximately 120-subject validation cohort, which stood apart from the roughly 670-subject first cohort. Sequencing used immunoSEQ multiplex PCR; TCRdb keeps in-frame clones, though not all of them. The sample contains about 160,000 clones, about nine tenths of which appear only once. Concerning this clone itself: Its antigen is not known.

The sequenced sample consisted of PBMCs. The source of this sequence is a woman in her twenties or thirties in good health and CMV-seronegative. The J gene is TRBJ1-1, the V gene TRBV28; 8 nucleotides match TRBD1. The CDR3 spells CASSLYTGGNTEAFF. CDR3 nucleotides: TGTGCCAGCAGTTTGTACACAGGGGGGAACACTGAAGCTTTCTTT.